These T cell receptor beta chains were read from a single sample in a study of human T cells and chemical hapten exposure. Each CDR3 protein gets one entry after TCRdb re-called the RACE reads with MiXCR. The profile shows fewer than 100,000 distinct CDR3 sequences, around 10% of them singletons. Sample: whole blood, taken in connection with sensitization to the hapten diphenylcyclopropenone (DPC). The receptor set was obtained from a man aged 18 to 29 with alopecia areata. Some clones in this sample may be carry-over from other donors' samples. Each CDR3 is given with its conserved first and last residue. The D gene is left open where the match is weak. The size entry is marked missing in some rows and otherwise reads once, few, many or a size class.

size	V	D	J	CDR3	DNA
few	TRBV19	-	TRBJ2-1	CASQKPGVNEQFF	TGTGCCAGTCAGAAACCTGGAGTCAATGAGCAGTTCTTC
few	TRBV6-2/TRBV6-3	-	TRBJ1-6	CATLNRDYNSPLHF	TGTGCCACCCTGAACAGGGACTATAATTCACCCCTCCACTTT
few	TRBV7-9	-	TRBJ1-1	CASSLVGQGAFF	TGTGCCAGCAGTCTAGTCGGGCAGGGCGCTTTCTTT
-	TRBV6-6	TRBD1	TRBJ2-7	CASSNGQGGYEQYF	TGTGCCAGCAGTAACGGACAGGGGGGCTACGAGCAGTACTTC
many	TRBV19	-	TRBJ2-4	CASSKDRNIQYF	TGTGCCAGTAGTAAGGACAGAAACATTCAGTACTTC
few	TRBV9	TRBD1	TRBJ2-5	CASSVGPGGRGTQYF	TGTGCCAGCAGCGTAGGACCAGGGGGTAGAGGGACCCAGTACTTC
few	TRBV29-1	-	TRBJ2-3	CSVEGGRNADTQYF	TGCAGCGTTGAAGGGGGACGGAATGCAGATACGCAGTATTTT
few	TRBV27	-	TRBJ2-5	CASGGYFETQYF	TGTGCCAGCGGGGGGTATTTCGAGACCCAGTACTTC
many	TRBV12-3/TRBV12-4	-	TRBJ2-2	CASSQGAGELFF	TGTGCCAGCAGTCAGGGAGCCGGGGAGCTGTTTTTT
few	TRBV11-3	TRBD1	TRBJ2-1	CASSKTGGGGYEQFF	TGTGCCAGCTCCAAAACAGGGGGCGGCGGCTATGAGCAGTTCTTC
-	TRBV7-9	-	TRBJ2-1	CASSLDLGDEQFF	TGTGCCAGCAGCTTAGACCTGGGAGATGAGCAGTTCTTC
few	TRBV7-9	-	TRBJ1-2	CASSFSEQGVYGYTF	TGTGCCAGCAGCTTTAGCGAACAGGGCGTCTATGGCTACACCTTC
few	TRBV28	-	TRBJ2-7	CASSSPYEQYF	TGTGCCAGCAGTTCCCCCTACGAGCAGTACTTC
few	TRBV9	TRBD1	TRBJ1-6	CASSGQGAGSPLHF	TGTGCCAGCAGCGGACAGGGGGCGGGATCACCCCTCCACTTT
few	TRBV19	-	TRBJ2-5	CASSTGRGVEETQYF	TGTGCCAGTAGTACCGGTCGGGGTGTTGAAGAGACCCAGTACTTC
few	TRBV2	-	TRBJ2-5	CASRGGWETQYF	TGTGCCAGCAGAGGGGGTTGGGAGACCCAGTACTTC
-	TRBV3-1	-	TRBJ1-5	CASSPDSNQPQHF	TGTGCCAGCAGCCCGGACAGCAATCAGCCCCAGCATTTT
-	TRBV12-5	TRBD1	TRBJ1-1	CASGPRTGDTEAFF	TGTGCTAGTGGGCCGCGGACAGGGGACACTGAAGCTTTCTTT
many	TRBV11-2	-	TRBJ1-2	CASSLRQYGYTF	TGTGCCAGCAGCTTGCGGCAGTATGGCTACACCTTC
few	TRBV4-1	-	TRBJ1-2	CASSQPGRYGYTF	TGCGCCAGCAGCCAACCGGGACGGTATGGCTACACCTTC
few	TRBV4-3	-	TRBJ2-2	CASSPARPGELFF	TGCGCCAGCAGCCCGGCCCGGCCCGGGGAGCTGTTTTTT
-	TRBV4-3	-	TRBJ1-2	CASSQDEYYGYTF	TGCGCCAGCAGCCAAGATGAATACTATGGCTACACCTTC
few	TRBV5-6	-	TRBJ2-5	CASSLGGRKETQYF	TGTGCCAGCAGCTTAGGGGGGAGGAAAGAGACCCAGTACTTC
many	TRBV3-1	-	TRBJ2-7	CASSQDPGTWAQYF	TGTGCCAGCAGCCAAGATCCTGGGACGTGGGCGCAGTACTTC
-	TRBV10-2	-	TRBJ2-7	CASQEGSSYEQYF	TGCGCCAGTCAGGAGGGGAGCTCCTACGAGCAGTACTTC
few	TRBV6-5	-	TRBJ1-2	CASSYSYGRDNYGYTF	TGTGCCAGCAGTTACTCGTACGGGCGCGACAACTATGGCTACACCTTC
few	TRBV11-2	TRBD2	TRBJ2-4	CASRPHPRGGGLAKNIQYF	TGTGCCAGCAGACCACACCCGCGGGGGGGAGGCCTAGCCAAAAACATTCAGTACTTC
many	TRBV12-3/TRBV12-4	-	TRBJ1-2	CASSRTSNYGYTF	TGTGCCAGCAGCCGGACATCCAACTATGGCTACACCTTC
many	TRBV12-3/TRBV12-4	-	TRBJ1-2	CATSQLNYGYTF	TGTGCCACATCCCAGTTAAACTATGGCTACACCTTC
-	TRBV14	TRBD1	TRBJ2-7	CASRLTGEDEQYF	TGTGCCAGCAGGCTGACAGGGGAGGACGAGCAGTACTTC
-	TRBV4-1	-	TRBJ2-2	CASKFLGGTGELFF	TGCGCCAGCAAGTTCCTAGGAGGAACCGGGGAGCTGTTTTTT